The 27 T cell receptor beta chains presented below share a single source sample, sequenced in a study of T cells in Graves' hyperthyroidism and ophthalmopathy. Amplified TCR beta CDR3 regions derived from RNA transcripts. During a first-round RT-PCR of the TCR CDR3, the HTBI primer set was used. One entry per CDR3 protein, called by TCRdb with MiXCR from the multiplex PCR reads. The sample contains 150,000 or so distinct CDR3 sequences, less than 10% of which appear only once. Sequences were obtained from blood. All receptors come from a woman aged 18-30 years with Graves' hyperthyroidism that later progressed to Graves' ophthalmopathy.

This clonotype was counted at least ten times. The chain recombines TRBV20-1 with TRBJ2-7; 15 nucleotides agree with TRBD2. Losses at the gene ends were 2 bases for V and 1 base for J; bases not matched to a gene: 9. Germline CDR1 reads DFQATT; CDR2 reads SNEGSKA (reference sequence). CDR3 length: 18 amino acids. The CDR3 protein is CSARRTSGRAKPSYEQYF. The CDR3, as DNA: TGCAGTGCTAGAAGGACTAGCGGGAGGGCCAAACCGTCCTACGAGCAGTACTTC.

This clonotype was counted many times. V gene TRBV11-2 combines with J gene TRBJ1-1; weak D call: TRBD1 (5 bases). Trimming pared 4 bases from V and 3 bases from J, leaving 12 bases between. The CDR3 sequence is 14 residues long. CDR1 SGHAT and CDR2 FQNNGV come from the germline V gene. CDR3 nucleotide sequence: TGTGCCAGCAGCTCCGTCAGGGAGGACACTGAAGCTTTCTTT. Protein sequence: CASSSVREDTEAFF.

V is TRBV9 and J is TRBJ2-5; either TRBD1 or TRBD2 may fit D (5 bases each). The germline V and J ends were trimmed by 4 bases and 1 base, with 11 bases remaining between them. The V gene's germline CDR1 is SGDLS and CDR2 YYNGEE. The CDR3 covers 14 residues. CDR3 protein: CASSTGTSQETQYF. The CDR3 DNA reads TGTGCCAGCAGCACCGGGACCTCCCAAGAGACCCAGTACTTC.

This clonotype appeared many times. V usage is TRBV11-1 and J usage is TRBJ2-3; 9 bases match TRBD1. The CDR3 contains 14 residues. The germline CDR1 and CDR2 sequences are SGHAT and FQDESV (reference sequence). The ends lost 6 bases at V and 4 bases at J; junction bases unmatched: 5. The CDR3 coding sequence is TGTGCCAGCAGTTCCGGGACAGGGCCAGATACGCAGTATTTT. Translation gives CASSSGTGPDTQYF.

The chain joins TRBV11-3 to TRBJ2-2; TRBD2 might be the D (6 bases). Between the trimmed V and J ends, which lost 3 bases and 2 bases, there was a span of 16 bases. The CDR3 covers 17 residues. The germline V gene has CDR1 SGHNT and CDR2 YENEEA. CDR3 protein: CASSLDGGFENTGELFF. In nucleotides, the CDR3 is TGTGCCAGCAGCTTGGACGGAGGGTTCGAAAACACCGGGGAGCTGTTTTTT.

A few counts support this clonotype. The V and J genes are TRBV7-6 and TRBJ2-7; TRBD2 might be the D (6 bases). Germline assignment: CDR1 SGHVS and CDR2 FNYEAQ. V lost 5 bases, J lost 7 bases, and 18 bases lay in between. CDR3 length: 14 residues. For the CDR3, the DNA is TGTGCCAGCAGCACTGCGGGGCGATCGAGGGAGCAGTACTTC. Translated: CASSTAGRSREQYF.

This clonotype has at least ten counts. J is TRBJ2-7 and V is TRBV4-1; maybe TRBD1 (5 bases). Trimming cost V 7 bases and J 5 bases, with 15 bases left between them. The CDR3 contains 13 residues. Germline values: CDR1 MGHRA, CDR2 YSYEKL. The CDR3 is CASTTVGRNEQYF. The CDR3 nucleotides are TGCGCCAGCACTACGGTGGGGCGCAACGAGCAGTACTTC.

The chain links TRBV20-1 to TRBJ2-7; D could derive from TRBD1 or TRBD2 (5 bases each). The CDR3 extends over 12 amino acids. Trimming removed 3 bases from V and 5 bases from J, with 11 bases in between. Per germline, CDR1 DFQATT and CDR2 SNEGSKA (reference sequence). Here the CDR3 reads CSASDGADEQYF. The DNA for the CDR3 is TGCAGTGCTAGCGACGGGGCGGACGAGCAGTACTTC.

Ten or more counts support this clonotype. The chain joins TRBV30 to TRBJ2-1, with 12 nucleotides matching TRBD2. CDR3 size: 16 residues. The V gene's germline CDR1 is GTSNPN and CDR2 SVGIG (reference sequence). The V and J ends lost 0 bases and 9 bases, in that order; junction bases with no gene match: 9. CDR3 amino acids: CAWSVSTSGGPGEQFF. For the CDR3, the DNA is TGTGCCTGGAGTGTTTCGACTAGCGGGGGTCCTGGTGAGCAGTTCTTC.

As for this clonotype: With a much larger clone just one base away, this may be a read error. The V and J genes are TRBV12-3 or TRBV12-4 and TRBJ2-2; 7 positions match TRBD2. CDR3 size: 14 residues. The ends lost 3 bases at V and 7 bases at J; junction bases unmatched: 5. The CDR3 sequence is CASSLFGRDGELFF. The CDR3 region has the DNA TGTGCCAGCAGTTTGTTTGGGAGGGACGGGGAGCTGTTTTTT.

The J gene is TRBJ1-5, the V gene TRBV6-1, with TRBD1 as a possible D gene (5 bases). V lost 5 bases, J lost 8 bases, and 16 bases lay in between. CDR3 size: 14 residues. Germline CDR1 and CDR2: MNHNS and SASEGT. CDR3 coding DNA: TGTGCCAGCAGTCCCCTCGGGGGGGGGGAGCCCCAGCATTTT. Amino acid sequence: CASSPLGGGEPQHF.

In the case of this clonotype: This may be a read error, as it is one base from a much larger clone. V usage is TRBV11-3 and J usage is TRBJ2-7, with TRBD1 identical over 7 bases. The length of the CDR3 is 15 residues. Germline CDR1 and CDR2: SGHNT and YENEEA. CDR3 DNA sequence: TGTACCAGCAGCTTAGGAGGCCAGGGGGCCTACGAGCAGTACTTC. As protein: CTSSLGGQGAYEQYF.

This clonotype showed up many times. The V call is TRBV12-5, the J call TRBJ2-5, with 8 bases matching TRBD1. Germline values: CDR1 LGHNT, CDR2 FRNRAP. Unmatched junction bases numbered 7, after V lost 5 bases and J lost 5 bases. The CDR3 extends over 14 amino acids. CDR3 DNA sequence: TGTGCTAGTGGTCCCGGACAGGGTGAGGAGACCCAGTACTTC. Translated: CASGPGQGEETQYF.

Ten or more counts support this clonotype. The CDR3 is CASSKTGASEKLFF. The CDR3, as DNA: TGTGCCAGCAGCAAGACAGGGGCGAGTGAAAAACTGTTTTTT. The rearrangement joins TRBV9 to TRBJ1-4, with 8 bases identical to TRBD1. From germline, CDR1 is SGDLS and CDR2 YYNGEE. V shed 4 bases, J shed 7 bases, and the junction held 6 bases outside the gene matches. The CDR3 length is 14 residues.

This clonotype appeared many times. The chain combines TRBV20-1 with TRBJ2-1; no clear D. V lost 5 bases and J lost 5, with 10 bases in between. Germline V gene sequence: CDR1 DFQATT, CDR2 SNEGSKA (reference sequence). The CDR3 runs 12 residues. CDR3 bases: TGCAGTGCTGCGTCTTTTGACAATGAGCAGTTCTTC. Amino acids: CSAASFDNEQFF.

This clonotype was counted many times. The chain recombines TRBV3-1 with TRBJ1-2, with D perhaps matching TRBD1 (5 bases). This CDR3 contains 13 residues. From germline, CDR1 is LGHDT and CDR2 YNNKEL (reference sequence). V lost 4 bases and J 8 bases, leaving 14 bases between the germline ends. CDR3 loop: CASSLRGSEGYTF. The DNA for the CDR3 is TGTGCCAGCAGCCTTCGGGGCAGTGAGGGCTACACCTTC.

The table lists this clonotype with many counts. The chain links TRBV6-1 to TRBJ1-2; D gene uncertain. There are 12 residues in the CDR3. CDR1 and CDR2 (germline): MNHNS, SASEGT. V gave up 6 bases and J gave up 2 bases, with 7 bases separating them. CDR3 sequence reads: CASRGLNYGYTF. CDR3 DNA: TGTGCCAGCAGAGGGTTGAACTATGGCTACACCTTC.

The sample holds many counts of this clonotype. CDR3: CASSLIDSSNEQFF. CDR3 in DNA: TGTGCCAGCAGCTTAATCGATTCAAGCAATGAGCAGTTCTTC. The gene calls are TRBV7-9 and TRBJ2-1; D ambiguous. This CDR3 has 14 residues. V was pared by 2 bases and J by 6 bases, with 11 bases between. Looked up from germline, CDR1 is SEHNR and CDR2 is FQNEAQ (reference sequence).

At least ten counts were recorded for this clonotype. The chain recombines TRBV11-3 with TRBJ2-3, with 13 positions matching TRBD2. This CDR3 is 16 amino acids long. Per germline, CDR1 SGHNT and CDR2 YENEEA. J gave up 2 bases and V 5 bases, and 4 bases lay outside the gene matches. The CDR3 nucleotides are TGTGCCAGCAGCATAGGGACTAGCGGGGACACAGATACGCAGTATTTT. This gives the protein CASSIGTSGDTDTQYF.

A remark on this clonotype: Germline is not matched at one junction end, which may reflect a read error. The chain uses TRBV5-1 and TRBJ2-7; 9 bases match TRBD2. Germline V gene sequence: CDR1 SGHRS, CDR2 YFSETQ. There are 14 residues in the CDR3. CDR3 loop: CASSLALAGNEQYF. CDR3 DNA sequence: TGTGCCAGCAGCTTAGCTCTAGCGGGAAACGAGCAGTACTTC.

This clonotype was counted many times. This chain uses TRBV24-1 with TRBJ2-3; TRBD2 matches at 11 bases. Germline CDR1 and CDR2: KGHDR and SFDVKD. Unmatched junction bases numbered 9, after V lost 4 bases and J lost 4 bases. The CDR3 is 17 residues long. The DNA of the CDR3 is TGTGCCACCAGTGAGTCCACTAGCGGGAGAGGCCCAGATACGCAGTATTTT. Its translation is CATSESTSGRGPDTQYF.

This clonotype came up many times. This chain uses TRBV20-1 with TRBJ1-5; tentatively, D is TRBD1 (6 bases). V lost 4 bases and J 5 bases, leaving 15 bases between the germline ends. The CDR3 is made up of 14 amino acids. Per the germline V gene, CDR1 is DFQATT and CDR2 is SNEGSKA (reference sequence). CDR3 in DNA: TGCAGTGCTAAACAGGGATATCCATATCAGCCCCAGCATTTT. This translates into CSAKQGYPYQPQHF.

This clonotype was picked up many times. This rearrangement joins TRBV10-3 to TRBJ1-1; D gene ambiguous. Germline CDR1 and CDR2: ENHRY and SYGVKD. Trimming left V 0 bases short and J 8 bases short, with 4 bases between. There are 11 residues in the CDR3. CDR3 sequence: CAISESEEAFF. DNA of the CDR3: TGTGCCATCAGTGAGTCGGAAGAAGCTTTCTTT.

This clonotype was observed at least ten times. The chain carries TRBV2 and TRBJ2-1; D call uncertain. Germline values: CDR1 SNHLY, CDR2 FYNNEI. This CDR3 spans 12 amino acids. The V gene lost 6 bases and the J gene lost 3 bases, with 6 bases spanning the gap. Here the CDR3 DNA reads TGTGCCAGCAGGCCAATCTACAATGAGCAGTTCTTC. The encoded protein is CASRPIYNEQFF.

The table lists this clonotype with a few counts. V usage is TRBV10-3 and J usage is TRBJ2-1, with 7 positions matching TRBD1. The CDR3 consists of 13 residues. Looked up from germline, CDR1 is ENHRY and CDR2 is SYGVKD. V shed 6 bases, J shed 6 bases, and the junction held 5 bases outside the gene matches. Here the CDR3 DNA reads TGTGCCATCAGAGGCGGACAGGCCAATGAGCAGTTCTTC. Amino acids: CAIRGGQANEQFF.

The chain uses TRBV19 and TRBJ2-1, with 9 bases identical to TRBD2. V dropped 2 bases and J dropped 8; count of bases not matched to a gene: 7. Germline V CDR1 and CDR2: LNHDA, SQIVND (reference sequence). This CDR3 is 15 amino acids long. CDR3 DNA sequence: TGTGCCAGTAGTATAAATAGCGGGAGAGTCTATGAGCAGTTCTTC. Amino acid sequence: CASSINSGRVYEQFF.

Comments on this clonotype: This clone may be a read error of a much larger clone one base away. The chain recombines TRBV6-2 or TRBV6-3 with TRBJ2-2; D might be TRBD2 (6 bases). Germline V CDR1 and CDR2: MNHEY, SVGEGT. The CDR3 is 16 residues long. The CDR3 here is CASMQVGVAPTGGLFF. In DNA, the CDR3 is TGTGCCAGCATGCAAGTTGGAGTAGCCCCAACCGGGGGGCTGTTTTTT.